In its sample, the clone carrying this T cell receptor beta chain was seen many times. Construction of TCR beta libraries relied on iRepertoire HTBI primers and on Arm-PCR targeting CDR3 regions. From the multiplex PCR reads, TCRdb called clonotypes with MiXCR, one entry per CDR3 protein. The sample consists of some 370,000 distinct CDR3 sequences, around 23% of them appearing once. This specimen comes from a study of regulatory T cells in long-lasting Graves disease. Germline V gives CDR1 MNHEY, CDR2 SMNVEV (reference sequence). The CDR3 runs to 13 residues. Trimming took 4 bases from V and 8 from J, leaving 11 bases between them. Time point of the sample: persistent/refractory GD, antithyroid drugs over 5 years with positive TRAb. PBMC RNA was the source of the TCR library.

The sequence was collected from a woman between 40 and 55 years old with Graves disease. The chain uses TRBV27 and TRBJ1-4; possible D gene TRBD1, 5 bases. Sequencing was performed on peripheral blood mononuclear cells (PBMCs), taken when the disease was refractory, from a patient treated with antithyroid drugs. The CDR3 region has the DNA TGTGCCAGCAGTTCAGGGACCCGGGAAAAACTGTTTTTT. Amino acid sequence: CASSSGTREKLFF.